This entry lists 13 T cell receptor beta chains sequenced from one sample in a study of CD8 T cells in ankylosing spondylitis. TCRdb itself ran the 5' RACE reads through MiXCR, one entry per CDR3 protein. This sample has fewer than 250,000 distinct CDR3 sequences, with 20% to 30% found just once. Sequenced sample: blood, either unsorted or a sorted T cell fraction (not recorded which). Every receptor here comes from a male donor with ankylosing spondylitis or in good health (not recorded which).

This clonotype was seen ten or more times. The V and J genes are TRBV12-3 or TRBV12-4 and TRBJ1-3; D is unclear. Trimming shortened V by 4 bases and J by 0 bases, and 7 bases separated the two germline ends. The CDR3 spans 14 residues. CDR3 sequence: CASSSGYSGNTIYF. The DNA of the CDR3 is TGTGCCAGCAGTTCTGGATACTCTGGAAACACCATATATTTT.

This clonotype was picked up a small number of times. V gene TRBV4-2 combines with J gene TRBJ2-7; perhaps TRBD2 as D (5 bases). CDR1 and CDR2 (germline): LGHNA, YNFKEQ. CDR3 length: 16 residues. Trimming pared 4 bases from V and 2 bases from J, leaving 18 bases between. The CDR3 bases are TGTGCCAGCAGCCTACCCCGGACGGGATCCACCTACGAGCAGTACTTC. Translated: CASSLPRTGSTYEQYF.

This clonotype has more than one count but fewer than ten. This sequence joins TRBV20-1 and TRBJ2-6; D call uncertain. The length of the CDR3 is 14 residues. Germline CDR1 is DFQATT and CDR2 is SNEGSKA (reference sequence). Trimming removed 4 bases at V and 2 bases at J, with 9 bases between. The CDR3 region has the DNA TGCAGTGCTACACATTCCCCTGGGGCCAACGTCCTGACTTTC. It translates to CSATHSPGANVLTF.

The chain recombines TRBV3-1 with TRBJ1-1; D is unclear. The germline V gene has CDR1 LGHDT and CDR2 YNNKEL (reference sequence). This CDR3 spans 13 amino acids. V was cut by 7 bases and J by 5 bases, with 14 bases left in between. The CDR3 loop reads CASTRGWATEAFF. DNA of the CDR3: TGTGCCAGCACCCGCGGATGGGCTACTGAAGCTTTCTTT.

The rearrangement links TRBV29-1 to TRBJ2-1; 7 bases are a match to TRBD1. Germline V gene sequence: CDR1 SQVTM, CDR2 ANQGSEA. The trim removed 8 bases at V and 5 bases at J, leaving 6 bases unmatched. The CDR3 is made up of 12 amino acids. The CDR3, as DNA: TGCAGCTCGAAACAGGGGCACAATGAGCAGTTCTTC. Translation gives CSSKQGHNEQFF.

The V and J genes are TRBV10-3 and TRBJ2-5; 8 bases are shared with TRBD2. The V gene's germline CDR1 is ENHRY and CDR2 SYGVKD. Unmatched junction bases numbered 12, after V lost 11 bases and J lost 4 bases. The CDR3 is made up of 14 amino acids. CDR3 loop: CASSGGRSSETQYF. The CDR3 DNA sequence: TGTGCCTCTTCTGGCGGGAGGAGTTCAGAGACCCAGTACTTC.

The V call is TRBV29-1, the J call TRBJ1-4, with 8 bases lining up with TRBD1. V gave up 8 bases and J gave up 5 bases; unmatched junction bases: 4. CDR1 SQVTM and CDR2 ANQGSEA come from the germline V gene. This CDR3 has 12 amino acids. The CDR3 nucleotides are TGCAGCATCCGGGACAGGAATGAAAAACTGTTTTTT. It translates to CSIRDRNEKLFF.

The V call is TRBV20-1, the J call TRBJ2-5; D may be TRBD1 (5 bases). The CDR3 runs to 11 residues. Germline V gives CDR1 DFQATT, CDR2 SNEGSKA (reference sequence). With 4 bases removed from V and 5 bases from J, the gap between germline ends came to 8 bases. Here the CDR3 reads CSATGMETQYF. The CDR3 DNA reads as TGCAGTGCTACAGGGATGGAGACCCAGTACTTC.

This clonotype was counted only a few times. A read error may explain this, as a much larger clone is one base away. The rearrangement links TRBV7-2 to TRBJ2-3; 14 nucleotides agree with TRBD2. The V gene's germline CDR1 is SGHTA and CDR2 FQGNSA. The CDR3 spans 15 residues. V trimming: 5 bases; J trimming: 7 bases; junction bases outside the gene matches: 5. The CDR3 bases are TGTGCCAGCAGCATGACTAGCGGGAGGGTAAATACGCAGTATTTT. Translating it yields CASSMTSGRVNTQYF.

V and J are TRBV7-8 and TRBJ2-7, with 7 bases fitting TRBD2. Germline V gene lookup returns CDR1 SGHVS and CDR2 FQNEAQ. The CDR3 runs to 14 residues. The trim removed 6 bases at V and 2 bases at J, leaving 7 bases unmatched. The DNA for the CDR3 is TGTGCCAGCAGTGAGGGGCTAGCGGCCTACGAGCAGTACTTC. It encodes CASSEGLAAYEQYF.

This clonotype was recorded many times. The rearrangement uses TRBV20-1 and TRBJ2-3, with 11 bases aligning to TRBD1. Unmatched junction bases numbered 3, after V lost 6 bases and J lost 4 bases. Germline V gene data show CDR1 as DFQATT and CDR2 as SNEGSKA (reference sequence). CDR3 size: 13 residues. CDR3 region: CSAEDRGPDTQYF. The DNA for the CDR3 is TGCAGTGCCGAGGACAGGGGGCCAGATACGCAGTATTTT.

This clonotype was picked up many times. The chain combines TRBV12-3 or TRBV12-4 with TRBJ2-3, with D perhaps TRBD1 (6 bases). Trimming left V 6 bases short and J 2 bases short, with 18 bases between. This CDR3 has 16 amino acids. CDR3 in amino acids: CASSPKGQLNTDTQYF. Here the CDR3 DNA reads TGTGCCAGCAGCCCCAAAGGACAGTTAAACACAGATACGCAGTATTTT.

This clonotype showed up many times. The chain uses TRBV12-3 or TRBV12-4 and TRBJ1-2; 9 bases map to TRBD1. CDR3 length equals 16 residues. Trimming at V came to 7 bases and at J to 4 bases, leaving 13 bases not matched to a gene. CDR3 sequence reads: CASTQKPGQGGYGYTF. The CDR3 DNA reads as TGTGCCAGCACCCAAAAGCCGGGACAGGGAGGCTATGGCTACACCTTC.